The T cell receptor (beta chain) under discussion was sequenced for a study of T cell responses to AZD1222 COVID-19 vaccine (dated by TCRdb to the early 2020s). For the study in its entirety: AZD1222 recipients whose second dose came at about 4 weeks and those whose second dose came at about 12 weeks were combined into one group, since spike-specific TCR depth and breadth did not differ between the two schedules. TCR sequencing covered roughly 230 trial participants: approximately 200 given two doses of AZD1222 and 26 given two doses of MenACWY control vaccine. Trial participants were enrolled into age subgroups of 18-55, 56-69 and 70-plus years, which contained 148, 28 and 57 TCR-sequenced participants, respectively.

Worth noting for this clone: Its antigen target is currently unknown. The sample holds no much larger clone one base away, and base qualities are not on file.

Per the publication, the time point label means: baseline before first vaccination. Vaccinee samples came from UK trials COV001 and COV002, including a single-blind randomized controlled phase 2/3 trial of AZD1222 (ChAdOx1 nCoV-19) in healthy adults. Trial participant PBMC samples were collected at day 0 and day 28 after the second dose for TCRbeta chain sequencing. The CDR3 regions of human TCRbeta chains were analyzed by immunosequencing. Under the source paper's analysis protocol: Repertoire TCRs were checked for matches against a reference library of SARS-CoV-2-specific TCRs that had been generated using the MIRA antigen-specificity platform. Breadth meant the fraction of unique TCRs that were SARS-CoV-2-associated, whereas depth meant the fraction of total T cells that were SARS-CoV-2-associated. Using the MIRA data, each spike-specific TCR was mapped to the spike region that the TCR reacts to and placed in a CD4 or CD8 class. Log10-transformed breadth and depth values were compared by one-way ANOVA with Sidak's multiple comparisons tests. In its TCRdb copy, this immuneACCESS table keeps in-frame sequences only and misses some clones. Where compared with another copy, unresolved V genes explain less than half of these, and the others have no known cause. That table is the source of V, J and clone size, and D and trimming were worked out from the DNA. Present in this sample are more than 85,000 clones, around 86% of which were seen just once. The ten top clones hold around 5.1% of the sample.

V loses 0 bases of germline sequence and J loses 6 bases, and the interval between the two ends is 11 bases. The cysteine opens and the phenylalanine closes a CDR3 of 14 amino acids. Left in the record is the CDR3 DNA by itself, 42 bases read in frame from the first base. Taken from the germline V gene (reference sequence), the CDR1 and CDR2 loops are SEHNR and FQNEAQ. What the research found in general, with its limitations: Nearly half of unique spike-specific TCRs reportedly recognized epitopes outside regions mutated in the B.1.351 and B.1.1.7 variants. Participants were mostly white British, with more females than males. The authors suggested clonal diversity may have been underestimated. Spike-specific TCR breadth and depth rose significantly after two AZD1222 doses compared with day 0 and with MenACWY recipients. Only six AZD1222 recipients were SARS-CoV-2 seropositive at baseline, limiting conclusions about previously exposed vaccinees. The whole spike protein was spanned by vaccine-associated CD4 TCRs, and dominant responses were seen in regions 160-218 and 743-854. The 56-69-year group was small, and its depth increase did not reach significance, likely because of low power. Because no day 14 peak-response samples were available, repertoires were characterized only after the peak T cell response.

This TCR derives from an adult in good health. This chain is built from TRBV7-9 and TRBJ1-2; 6 matching bases give a weak D call of TRBD1. Sequencing was performed on peripheral blood, taken on day 0 of AZD1222 vaccination. The bases are TGTGCCAGCAGCTTAGCGGACAGCGTCAATGGCTACACCTTC. Translated, it reads CASSLADSVNGYTF.